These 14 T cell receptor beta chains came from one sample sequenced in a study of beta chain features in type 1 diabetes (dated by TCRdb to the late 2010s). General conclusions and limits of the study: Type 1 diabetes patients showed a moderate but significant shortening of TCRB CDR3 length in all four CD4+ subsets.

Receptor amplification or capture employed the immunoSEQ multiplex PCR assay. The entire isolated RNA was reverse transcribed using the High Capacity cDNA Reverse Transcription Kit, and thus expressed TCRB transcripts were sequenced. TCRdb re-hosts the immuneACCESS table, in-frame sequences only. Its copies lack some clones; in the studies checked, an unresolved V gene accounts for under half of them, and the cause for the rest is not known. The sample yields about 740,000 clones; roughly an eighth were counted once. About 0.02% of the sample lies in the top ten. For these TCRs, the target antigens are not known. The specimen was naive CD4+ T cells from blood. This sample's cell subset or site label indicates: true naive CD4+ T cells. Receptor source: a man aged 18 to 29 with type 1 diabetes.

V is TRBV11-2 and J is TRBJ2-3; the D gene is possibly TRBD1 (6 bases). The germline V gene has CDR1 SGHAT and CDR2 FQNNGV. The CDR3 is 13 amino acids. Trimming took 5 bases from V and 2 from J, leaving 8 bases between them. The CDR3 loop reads CASSGQYTDTQYF. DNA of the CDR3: TGTGCCAGCAGCGGACAGTACACAGATACGCAGTATTTT.

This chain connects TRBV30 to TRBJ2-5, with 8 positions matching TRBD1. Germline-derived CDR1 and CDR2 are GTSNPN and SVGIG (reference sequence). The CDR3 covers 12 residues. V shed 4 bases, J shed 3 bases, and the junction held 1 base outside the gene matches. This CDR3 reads CAWTGGEETQYF. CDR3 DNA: TGTGCCTGGACAGGGGGCGAAGAGACCCAGTACTTC. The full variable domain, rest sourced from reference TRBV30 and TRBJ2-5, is SQTIHQWPATLVQPVGSPLSLECTVEGTSNPNLYWYRQAAGRGLQLLFYSVGIGQISSEVPQNLSASRPQDRQFILSSKKLLLSDSGFYLCAWTGGEETQYFGPGTRLLVL.

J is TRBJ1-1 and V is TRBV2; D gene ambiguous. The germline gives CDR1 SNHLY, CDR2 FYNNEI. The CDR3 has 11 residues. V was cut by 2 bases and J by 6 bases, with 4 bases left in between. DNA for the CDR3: TGTGCCAGCAGTGAAATGGCTGAAGCTTTCTTT. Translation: CASSEMAEAFF.

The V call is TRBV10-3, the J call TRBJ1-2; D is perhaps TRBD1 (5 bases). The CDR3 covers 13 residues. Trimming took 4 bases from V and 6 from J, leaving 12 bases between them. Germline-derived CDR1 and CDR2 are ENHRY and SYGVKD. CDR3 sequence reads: CAISAGTDDGYTF. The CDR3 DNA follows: TGTGCCATCAGTGCCGGGACGGACGATGGCTACACCTTC.

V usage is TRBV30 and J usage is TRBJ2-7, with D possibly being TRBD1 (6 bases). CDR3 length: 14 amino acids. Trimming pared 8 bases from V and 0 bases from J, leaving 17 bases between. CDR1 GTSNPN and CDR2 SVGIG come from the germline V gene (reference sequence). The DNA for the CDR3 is TGTGCCGCACACAGGGACCACAGCTCCTACGAGCAGTACTTC. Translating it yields CAAHRDHSSYEQYF.

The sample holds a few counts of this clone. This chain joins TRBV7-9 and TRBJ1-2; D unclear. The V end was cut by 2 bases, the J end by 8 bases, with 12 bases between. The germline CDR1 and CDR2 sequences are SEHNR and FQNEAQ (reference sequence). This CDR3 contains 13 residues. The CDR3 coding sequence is TGTGCCAGCAGCTTATCGGGATTGGAAGGCTACACCTTC. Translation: CASSLSGLEGYTF.

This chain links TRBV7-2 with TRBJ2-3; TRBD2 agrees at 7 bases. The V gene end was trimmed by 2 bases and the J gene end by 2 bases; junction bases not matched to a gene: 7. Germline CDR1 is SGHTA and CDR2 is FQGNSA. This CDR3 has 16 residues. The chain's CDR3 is CASSLQASGDTDTQYF. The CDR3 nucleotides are TGTGCCAGCAGCTTACAAGCCAGCGGGGACACAGATACGCAGTATTTT.

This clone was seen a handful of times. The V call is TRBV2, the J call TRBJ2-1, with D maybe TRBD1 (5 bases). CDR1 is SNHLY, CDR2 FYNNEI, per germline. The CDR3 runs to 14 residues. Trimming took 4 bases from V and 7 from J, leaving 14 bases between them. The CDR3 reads CASSAFQGWNEQFF. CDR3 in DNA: TGTGCCAGCAGTGCGTTTCAGGGATGGAATGAGCAGTTCTTC.

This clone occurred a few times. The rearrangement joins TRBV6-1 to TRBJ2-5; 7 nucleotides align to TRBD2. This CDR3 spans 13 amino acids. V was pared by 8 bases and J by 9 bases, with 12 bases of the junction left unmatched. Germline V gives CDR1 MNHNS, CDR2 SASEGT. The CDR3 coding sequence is TGTGCCAGCGGTGGGACTACCAGCAGGGCCCAGTACTTC. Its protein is CASGGTTSRAQYF.

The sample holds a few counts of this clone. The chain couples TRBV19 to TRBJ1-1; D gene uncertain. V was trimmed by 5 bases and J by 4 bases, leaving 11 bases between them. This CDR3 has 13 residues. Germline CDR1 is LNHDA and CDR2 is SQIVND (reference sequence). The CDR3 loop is CASSPGELTEAFF. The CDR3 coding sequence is TGTGCCAGTAGTCCCGGGGAGCTCACTGAAGCTTTCTTT.

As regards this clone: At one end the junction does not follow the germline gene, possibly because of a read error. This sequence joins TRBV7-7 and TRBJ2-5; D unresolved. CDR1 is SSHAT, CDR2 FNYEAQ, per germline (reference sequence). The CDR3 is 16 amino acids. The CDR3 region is CASSLEASQAIGTQYF. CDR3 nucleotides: TGTGCTAGCAGCTTAGAGGCGTCTCAGGCCATAGGGACCCAGTACTTC.

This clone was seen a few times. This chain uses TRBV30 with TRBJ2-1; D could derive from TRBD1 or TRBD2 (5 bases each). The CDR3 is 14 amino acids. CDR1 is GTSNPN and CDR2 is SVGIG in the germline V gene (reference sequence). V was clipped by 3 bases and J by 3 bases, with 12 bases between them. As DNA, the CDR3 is TGTGCCTGGAGGTCGGGGCCACTCTACAATGAGCAGTTCTTC. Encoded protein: CAWRSGPLYNEQFF.

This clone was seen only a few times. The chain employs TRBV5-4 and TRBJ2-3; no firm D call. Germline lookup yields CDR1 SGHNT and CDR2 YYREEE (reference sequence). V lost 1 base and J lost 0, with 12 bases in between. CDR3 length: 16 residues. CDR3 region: CASSLKLQTSTDTQYF. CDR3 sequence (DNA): TGTGCCAGCAGCTTGAAACTCCAGACTAGCACAGATACGCAGTATTTT.

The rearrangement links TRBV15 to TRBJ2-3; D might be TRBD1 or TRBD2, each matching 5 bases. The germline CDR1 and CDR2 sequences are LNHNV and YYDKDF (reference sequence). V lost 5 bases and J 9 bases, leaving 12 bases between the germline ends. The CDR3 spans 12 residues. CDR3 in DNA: TGTGCCACCAGCCAACGGGACGAAACGCAGTATTTT. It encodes CATSQRDETQYF.